Following are 25 T cell receptor beta chains from one sample sequenced in a study of T cell changes during pregnancy in multiple sclerosis. The method was immunoSEQ multiplex PCR; TCRdb's version includes in-frame clones alone and lacks a portion of them. This table has about 120,000 clones, 90% to 95% appearing once. The source was peripheral blood, collected before pregnancy. These receptors came from a female donor with multiple sclerosis, enrolled in a pregnancy study.

The CDR3 loop is CAIRGEAGTSGRHNEQFF. The DNA for the CDR3 is TGTGCCATCAGGGGGGAAGCAGGGACTAGCGGGAGGCACAATGAGCAGTTCTTC. The gene calls are TRBV10-3 and TRBJ2-1, with 15 bases identical to TRBD2. The CDR3 runs 18 residues. Germline V lookup: CDR1 ENHRY, CDR2 SYGVKD. V lost 6 bases, J lost 5 bases, and 11 bases stayed unmatched.

This clone was seen once. V gene TRBV7-9 combines with J gene TRBJ2-5, with TRBD2 matching 8 bases. This CDR3 region has 14 residues. CDR1 and CDR2 from the germline V gene are SEHNR and FQNEAQ (reference sequence). The ends lost 6 bases at V and 1 base at J; junction bases unmatched: 4. The CDR3 nucleotides are TGTGCCAGCAGGGCGGGGGGTTTCCAAGAGACCCAGTACTTC. Protein: CASRAGGFQETQYF.

This clone was counted a few times. CDR3 nucleotides: TGTGCCAGCAGCTTAGCGGCACCGTGGACAGGTCAAGAGACCCAGTACTTC. Protein sequence: CASSLAAPWTGQETQYF. The V call is TRBV7-9, the J call TRBJ2-5; 7 bases map to TRBD1. The CDR3 totals 17 residues. With V trimmed by 0 bases and J by 2 bases, 9 bases remained unmatched. Germline V gene lookup returns CDR1 SEHNR and CDR2 FQNEAQ (reference sequence).

This chain links TRBV6-5 with TRBJ2-3, with TRBD2 identical over 7 bases. CDR1 is MNHEY, CDR2 SVGAGI, per germline. V lost 2 bases to trimming and J lost 1 base; unmatched junction nucleotides: 3. This CDR3 is built from 15 residues. DNA for the CDR3: TGTGCCAGCAGTTACGGGCTAGCGGGCACAGATACGCAGTATTTT. The encoded protein is CASSYGLAGTDTQYF.

The chain links TRBV5-1 to TRBJ2-7; possible D gene TRBD1, 6 bases. Trimming cost V 4 bases and J 3 bases, with 23 bases left between them. Germline CDR1 reads SGHRS; CDR2 reads YFSETQ. The CDR3 sequence is 17 residues long. CDR3 bases: TGCGCCAGCAGCCATGACTCGACAGGAAGGTTCGTCTACGAGCAGTACTTC. Its translation is CASSHDSTGRFVYEQYF.

This sequence joins TRBV16 and TRBJ1-5; 7 bases are a match to TRBD1. Looked up from germline, CDR1 is KGHSY and CDR2 is FQNENV. The CDR3 loop spans 16 amino acids. V was clipped by 4 bases and J by 4 bases; unmatched bases: 10. CDR3 sequence: CASSPRTKGANQPQHF. DNA for the CDR3: TGTGCCAGCAGCCCCCGGACCAAGGGGGCAAATCAGCCCCAGCATTTT.

This rearrangement joins TRBV2 to TRBJ2-3; 13 positions match TRBD2. V trimming: 6 bases; J trimming: 2 bases; junction bases outside the gene matches: 11. Germline assignment: CDR1 SNHLY and CDR2 FYNNEI. The length of the CDR3 is 18 residues. DNA for the CDR3: TGTGCCAGCAGGCCTTACCCACTAGCGGGGGGGAACACAGATACGCAGTATTTT. Protein product: CASRPYPLAGGNTDTQYF.

The rearrangement joins TRBV5-6 to TRBJ2-2, with D maybe TRBD1 (6 bases). The V gene's germline CDR1 is SGHDT and CDR2 YYEEEE. This CDR3 is built from 12 residues. Trimming left V 4 bases short and J 8 bases short, with 9 bases between. The CDR3 DNA reads TGTGCCAGCAGCCCGACAGGTGGGGAGCTGTTTTTT. Protein sequence: CASSPTGGELFF. The complete variable domain, with remaining parts taken from reference TRBV5-6 and TRBJ2-2, reads DAGVTQSPTHLIKTRGQQVTLRCSPKSGHDTVSWYQQALGQGPQFIFQYYEEEERQRGNFPDRFSGHQFPNYSSELNVNALLLGDSALYLCASSPTGGELFFGEGSRLTVL.

The chain joins TRBV7-6 to TRBJ2-1; TRBD1 matches at 7 bases. The ends lost 3 bases at V and 7 bases at J; junction bases unmatched: 12. The germline gives CDR1 SGHVS, CDR2 FNYEAQ. This CDR3 has 16 amino acids. This chain's CDR3 is CASSFGDREVGNEQFF. CDR3 nucleotides: TGTGCCAGCAGCTTTGGCGACAGGGAAGTGGGGAATGAGCAGTTCTTC.

The chain has TRBV6-4 and TRBJ2-1; the match to TRBD2 covers 8 bases. Trimming removed 6 bases from V and 5 bases from J; junction bases left unmatched: 6. CDR3 size: 14 residues. CDR1 MRHNA and CDR2 SNTAGT come from the germline V gene. The CDR3 DNA reads TGTGCCAGCAGCCGGGCGGGGGGAAACAATGAGCAGTTCTTC. Its protein product is CASSRAGGNNEQFF.

This chain uses TRBV5-1 with TRBJ2-7; D gene uncertain. V lost 0 bases and J 1 base, leaving 8 bases between the germline ends. The CDR3 consists of 14 residues. CDR1 SGHRS and CDR2 YFSETQ come from the germline V gene. CDR3 sequence: CASSLGARSYEQYF. CDR3 DNA: TGCGCCAGCAGCTTGGGTGCCAGATCCTACGAGCAGTACTTC. Combining the CDR3 with reference TRBV5-1 and TRBJ2-7 gives the whole variable domain KAGVTQTPRYLIKTRGQQVTLSCSPISGHRSVSWYQQTPGQGLQFLFEYFSETQRNKGNFPGRFSGRQFSNSRSEMNVSTLELGDSALYLCASSLGARSYEQYFGPGTRLTVT.

This chain joins TRBV5-1 and TRBJ2-7, with D uncertain. This CDR3 comprises 13 residues. Germline values: CDR1 SGHRS, CDR2 YFSETQ. V was trimmed by 1 base and J by 0 bases, leaving 5 bases between them. CDR3 sequence (DNA): TGCGCCAGCAGCTTGACAGCCTCCTACGAGCAGTACTTC. This gives the protein CASSLTASYEQYF. Filled out from reference TRBV5-1 and TRBJ2-7, the complete variable domain reads KAGVTQTPRYLIKTRGQQVTLSCSPISGHRSVSWYQQTPGQGLQFLFEYFSETQRNKGNFPGRFSGRQFSNSRSEMNVSTLELGDSALYLCASSLTASYEQYFGPGTRLTVT.

J is TRBJ2-5 and V is TRBV5-1; a possible D gene is TRBD1 (6 bases). V was pared by 4 bases and J by 2 bases, with 12 bases between. The CDR3 sequence is 14 residues long. CDR1 and CDR2 from the germline V gene are SGHRS and YFSETQ. The CDR3 region has the DNA TGCGCCAGCAGCCTCGGGACAAGGCAAGAGACCCAGTACTTC. Translating it yields CASSLGTRQETQYF.

The gene calls are TRBV19 and TRBJ1-1, with a possible D match to TRBD1 (5 bases). Germline-derived CDR1 and CDR2 are LNHDA and SQIVND (reference sequence). V shed 5 bases and J shed 10 bases, with 11 bases lying between them. The CDR3 loop spans 11 amino acids. The chain's CDR3 is CASSAAGSAFF. The CDR3 DNA follows: TGTGCCAGTAGTGCAGCAGGGTCAGCTTTCTTT.

The J gene is TRBJ2-3, the V gene TRBV5-4; 10 nucleotides line up with TRBD1. CDR3 size: 15 residues. Germline CDR1 is SGHNT and CDR2 is YYREEE (reference sequence). Trimming removed 5 bases from V and 3 bases from J; junction bases left unmatched: 6. The CDR3 spells CASRVDRGWTDTQYF. Here the CDR3 DNA reads TGTGCCAGCAGGGTGGACAGGGGGTGGACAGATACGCAGTATTTT.

The CDR3 loop is CASSLEGDTDTQYF. CDR3 in DNA: TGCGCCAGCAGCTTGGAAGGGGACACAGATACGCAGTATTTT. V is TRBV5-1 and J is TRBJ2-3, with a possible D match to TRBD1 (5 bases). V lost 0 bases to trimming and J lost 2 bases, with 7 bases between them. Germline values: CDR1 SGHRS, CDR2 YFSETQ. The CDR3 has 14 amino acids.

This chain uses TRBV30 with TRBJ1-2; tentatively, D is TRBD1 (6 bases). Per germline, CDR1 GTSNPN and CDR2 SVGIG (reference sequence). The CDR3 covers 14 residues. The V gene lost 0 bases and the J gene lost 4 bases, with 12 bases spanning the gap. CDR3 in DNA: TGTGCCTGGAGTGTGGGAACAGGGACCTATGGCTACACCTTC. Protein product: CAWSVGTGTYGYTF.

The chain joins TRBV7-9 to TRBJ2-2; D possibly corresponds to TRBD1 (5 bases). Germline CDR1 reads SEHNR; CDR2 reads FQNEAQ (reference sequence). The ends were cut back, 6 bases at V and 1 base at J, with 6 bases in the middle. The CDR3 spans 13 residues. CDR3 sequence (DNA): TGTGCCAGCAGTCAGGGGAACACCGGGGAGCTGTTTTTT. It encodes CASSQGNTGELFF.

V gene TRBV11-1 combines with J gene TRBJ2-1; D is undetermined. CDR3 length equals 14 residues. Germline values: CDR1 SGHAT, CDR2 FQDESV (reference sequence). V lost 4 bases and J lost 8, with 15 bases in between. Here the CDR3 reads CASSSQSTSDEQFF. The CDR3 nucleotides are TGTGCCAGCAGCTCCCAAAGTACGAGCGATGAGCAGTTCTTC.

The chain is built from TRBV10-3 and TRBJ1-1; maybe TRBD1 (6 bases). V gave up 4 bases and J gave up 4 bases, with 13 bases separating them. Germline V gives CDR1 ENHRY, CDR2 SYGVKD. The CDR3 totals 14 residues. In nucleotides, the CDR3 is TGTGCCATCAGTGTCACAGGGACCCGCACTGAAGCTTTCTTT. This encodes CAISVTGTRTEAFF.

The genes are TRBV5-1 and TRBJ2-3, with D possibly TRBD1 on 6 matching bases. With 0 bases removed from V and 2 bases from J, the gap between germline ends came to 7 bases. Looked up from germline, CDR1 is SGHRS and CDR2 is YFSETQ. CDR3 length equals 14 residues. CDR3 sequence (DNA): TGCGCCAGCAGCTTGGACAGGGTCACAGATACGCAGTATTTT. It yields the protein CASSLDRVTDTQYF.

V and J are TRBV5-1 and TRBJ2-7, with TRBD1 identical over 8 bases. This CDR3 contains 14 residues. Germline-derived CDR1 and CDR2 are SGHRS and YFSETQ. V shed 2 bases, J shed 2 bases, and the junction held 3 bases outside the gene matches. CDR3 amino acids: CASSLQGVPYEQYF. For the CDR3, the DNA is TGCGCCAGCAGCTTACAGGGGGTACCCTACGAGCAGTACTTC.

The chain uses TRBV27 and TRBJ2-4; possible D gene TRBD1, 5 bases. The CDR3 is 15 residues long. Germline V gene sequence: CDR1 MNHEY, CDR2 SMNVEV (reference sequence). With 6 bases removed from V and 1 base from J, the gap between germline ends came to 13 bases. CDR3 in DNA: TGTGCCAGCAGACCCCAGGGAATTGCCAAAAACATTCAGTACTTC. Translation gives CASRPQGIAKNIQYF.

The chain couples TRBV6-1 to TRBJ2-1, with D tentatively TRBD2 (6 bases). Trimming stripped 2 bases from V and 6 bases from J, with 17 bases between. The CDR3 extends over 16 amino acids. CDR1 MNHNS and CDR2 SASEGT come from the germline V gene. CDR3 protein: CASSEIGGIRGNEQFF. For the CDR3, the DNA is TGTGCCAGCAGTGAAATCGGCGGGATTAGAGGCAATGAGCAGTTCTTC.

V is TRBV15 and J is TRBJ1-1, with 7 positions matching TRBD1. The CDR3 runs 14 residues. The germline CDR1 and CDR2 sequences are LNHNV and YYDKDF (reference sequence). J gave up 0 bases and V 7 bases, and 5 bases lay outside the gene matches. This CDR3 is CATTETGMNTEAFF. In DNA form, the CDR3 reads TGTGCCACCACAGAGACAGGGATGAACACTGAAGCTTTCTTT.